Listed below are T cell receptor beta chains from one sample, sequenced in a study of early T cells in non-severe SARS-CoV-2 infection. From the 5' RACE reads, TCRdb called clonotypes with MiXCR, one entry per CDR3 protein. The repertoire holds more than 45,000 distinct CDR3 sequences, around 12% seen once, with 3.5% to 4.5% in the top ten. Source material: whole blood. These receptors all come from an adult who was a healthcare worker with PCR-confirmed SARS-CoV-2 infection or an uninfected control (not recorded which). The CDR3 runs from the conserved cysteine through the conserved F or W. A D gene is named only where the DNA matches it firmly. Rows give clone size only sometimes, using once, few, many, or a class for an expanded clone.

size: many; V: TRBV18; J: TRBJ1-5; D: NA; CDR3: CASSRSMGGSNQPQHF; DNA: TGTGCCAGCTCACGCTCCATGGGCGGTAGCAATCAGCCCCAGCATTTT
size: many; V: TRBV18; J: TRBJ1-3; D: NA; CDR3: CASSPRGATGNTIYF; DNA: TGTGCCAGCTCACCCCGGGGAGCCACTGGAAACACCATATATTTT
size: NA; V: TRBV6-6; J: TRBJ2-7; D: NA; CDR3: CASSHGEPYHEQYF; DNA: TGTGCCAGCAGTCACGGGGAGCCCTACCACGAGCAGTACTTC
size: many; V: TRBV20-1; J: TRBJ2-1; D: NA; CDR3: CSATFGSLDNEQFF; DNA: TGCAGTGCAACCTTCGGCAGTTTAGACAATGAGCAGTTCTTC
size: many; V: TRBV20-1; J: TRBJ2-7; D: TRBD2; CDR3: CSASWLAGGPREQYF; DNA: TGCAGTGCTAGTTGGCTAGCGGGAGGGCCTCGGGAGCAGTACTTC
size: few; V: TRBV20-1; J: TRBJ2-5; D: NA; CDR3: CSARVPSTYQETQYF; DNA: TGCAGTGCTAGAGTACCTAGCACGTACCAAGAGACCCAGTACTTC
size: many; V: TRBV7-8; J: TRBJ2-3; D: TRBD2; CDR3: CASSPLAGRRTDTQYF; DNA: TGTGCCAGCAGCCCCCTAGCGGGGAGGCGCACAGATACGCAGTATTTT
size: NA; V: TRBV7-6; J: TRBJ1-6; D: NA; CDR3: CASSSLGGMNSPLHF; DNA: TGTGCCAGCAGCTCCTTGGGGGGGATGAATTCACCCCTCCACTTT
size: many; V: TRBV7-6; J: TRBJ2-6; D: NA; CDR3: CASSFREAAGVLSGANVLTF; DNA: TGTGCCAGCAGCTTTAGGGAGGCTGCGGGCGTTCTCTCTGGGGCCAACGTCCTGACTTTC
size: NA; V: TRBV7-2; J: TRBJ2-7; D: NA; CDR3: CASSSRDSSYEQYF; DNA: TGTGCCAGCAGCTCTAGGGACTCATCCTACGAGCAGTACTTC
size: NA; V: TRBV2; J: TRBJ2-3; D: TRBD1; CDR3: CASRAQGFVTDTQYF; DNA: TGTGCCAGCAGAGCACAGGGGTTTGTCACAGATACGCAGTATTTT
size: many; V: TRBV15; J: TRBJ2-7; D: NA; CDR3: CATSRDQGATYEQYF; DNA: TGTGCCACCAGCAGAGATCAGGGCGCAACCTACGAGCAGTACTTC
size: many; V: TRBV7-9; J: TRBJ2-1; D: NA; CDR3: CASSLGSGTTYNEQFF; DNA: TGTGCCAGCAGCTTAGGCAGCGGAACAACCTACAATGAGCAGTTCTTC
size: many; V: TRBV27; J: TRBJ2-7; D: TRBD1; CDR3: CAAGDRGHEQYF; DNA: TGTGCCGCTGGGGACAGGGGCCACGAGCAGTACTTC
size: NA; V: TRBV20-1; J: TRBJ1-3; D: NA; CDR3: CSANRGTHTIYF; DNA: TGCAGTGCCAACCGGGGGACTCACACCATATATTTT
size: NA; V: TRBV29-1; J: TRBJ2-2; D: NA; CDR3: CSVDRRTDGELFF; DNA: TGCAGCGTCGACAGGAGAACCGACGGGGAGCTGTTTTTT
size: NA; V: TRBV28; J: TRBJ2-1; D: TRBD2; CDR3: CASSPLDSGRRDNEQFF; DNA: TGTGCCAGCAGCCCCTTGGATAGCGGGCGAAGGGACAATGAGCAGTTCTTC
size: NA; V: TRBV13; J: TRBJ2-1; D: TRBD2; CDR3: CASSTGTSGINEQFF; DNA: TGTGCCAGCAGCACCGGGACTAGCGGGATCAATGAGCAGTTCTTC
size: NA; V: TRBV20-1; J: TRBJ2-7; D: NA; CDR3: CSARGGGTPTYEQYF; DNA: TGCAGTGCTAGAGGTGGCGGGACACCTACCTACGAGCAGTACTTC
size: many; V: TRBV29-1; J: TRBJ2-1; D: TRBD2; CDR3: CSGKLAGGNEQFF; DNA: TGCAGCGGTAAACTAGCGGGAGGTAATGAGCAGTTCTTC
size: few; V: TRBV19; J: TRBJ2-1; D: NA; CDR3: CASKEMKVAGQGFRSYNEQFF; DNA: TGTGCCAGTAAAGAGATGAAGGTGGCAGGCCAAGGCTTCCGCTCCTACAATGAGCAGTTCTTC
size: few; V: TRBV7-9; J: TRBJ2-1; D: NA; CDR3: CASRRDSQQFF; DNA: TGTGCCAGCAGGCGGGACTCCCAGCAGTTCTTC
size: NA; V: TRBV27; J: TRBJ2-3; D: NA; CDR3: CASSWAATSTDTQYF; DNA: TGTGCCAGCAGTTGGGCGGCAACTAGCACAGATACGCAGTATTTT
size: many; V: TRBV30; J: TRBJ2-5; D: TRBD2; CDR3: CAWDSGGRETQYF; DNA: TGTGCCTGGGACAGCGGGGGGCGAGAGACCCAGTACTTC
size: many; V: TRBV4-1; J: TRBJ2-7; D: TRBD2; CDR3: CASSRGLAGGYEQYF; DNA: TGCGCCAGCAGCCGAGGTCTAGCGGGAGGGTACGAGCAGTACTTC
size: NA; V: TRBV10-3; J: TRBJ2-3; D: TRBD1; CDR3: CAIGDSPQDTQYF; DNA: TGTGCCATCGGGGACAGTCCCCAGGATACGCAGTATTTT
size: NA; V: TRBV5-1; J: TRBJ2-1; D: TRBD1; CDR3: CASSLGQGANEQFF; DNA: TGCGCCAGCAGCTTGGGACAGGGTGCGAATGAGCAGTTCTTC
size: NA; V: TRBV5-4; J: TRBJ2-3; D: NA; CDR3: CASSQETDTQYF; DNA: TGTGCCAGCAGCCAGGAGACAGATACGCAGTATTTT
size: many; V: TRBV7-6; J: TRBJ1-5; D: NA; CDR3: CASSPSSTGGQPQHF; DNA: TGTGCCAGCAGCCCTTCCTCGACAGGTGGTCAGCCCCAGCATTTT
size: many; V: TRBV12-3/TRBV12-4; J: TRBJ2-3; D: NA; CDR3: CASSPMTKADTQYF; DNA: TGTGCCAGCAGTCCTATGACTAAGGCAGATACGCAGTATTTT
size: many; V: TRBV24-1; J: TRBJ2-3; D: NA; CDR3: CATTDGAGPDTQYF; DNA: TGTGCCACCACCGACGGGGCCGGGCCAGATACGCAGTATTTT
size: once; V: TRBV7-3; J: TRBJ2-2; D: NA; CDR3: CASRPDPSSGELFF; DNA: TGTGCCAGCAGGCCAGACCCTTCATCCGGGGAGCTGTTTTTT
size: NA; V: TRBV20-1; J: TRBJ2-1; D: TRBD2; CDR3: CSARDPGLSVPSSYNEQFF; DNA: TGCAGTGCTAGAGACCCGGGACTATCCGTCCCCAGCTCCTACAATGAGCAGTTCTTC
size: NA; V: TRBV7-6; J: TRBJ2-1; D: TRBD1; CDR3: CASSWGQYYNEQFF; DNA: TGTGCCAGCAGCTGGGGACAGTACTACAATGAGCAGTTCTTC
size: NA; V: TRBV28; J: TRBJ1-4; D: NA; CDR3: CASSTVGATNEKLFF; DNA: TGTGCCAGCAGTACCGTCGGTGCAACTAATGAAAAACTGTTTTTT
size: few; V: TRBV28; J: TRBJ2-7; D: NA; CDR3: CASLGLIGSVYEQYF; DNA: TGTGCCAGTCTGGGGCTGATTGGCTCGGTGTACGAGCAGTACTTC
size: NA; V: TRBV12-3/TRBV12-4; J: TRBJ2-5; D: TRBD2; CDR3: CASSSLGAGGIIETQYF; DNA: TGTGCCAGCAGCTCCCTCGGAGCGGGGGGGATAATAGAGACCCAGTACTTC
size: many; V: TRBV7-3; J: TRBJ1-1; D: NA; CDR3: CASSWDKNTEAFF; DNA: TGTGCCAGCAGCTGGGACAAGAACACTGAAGCTTTCTTT
size: few; V: TRBV6-5; J: TRBJ2-1; D: TRBD2; CDR3: CASSWGLAGTQGVYNEQFF; DNA: TGTGCCAGCAGTTGGGGACTAGCGGGAACGCAAGGGGTCTACAATGAGCAGTTCTTC
size: NA; V: TRBV28; J: TRBJ1-5; D: NA; CDR3: CASRQPSDHQPQHF; DNA: TGTGCCAGCAGACAACCGTCGGACCATCAGCCCCAGCATTTT
size: many; V: TRBV2; J: TRBJ2-1; D: NA; CDR3: CASKTGEQFF; DNA: TGTGCCAGCAAAACGGGTGAGCAGTTCTTC